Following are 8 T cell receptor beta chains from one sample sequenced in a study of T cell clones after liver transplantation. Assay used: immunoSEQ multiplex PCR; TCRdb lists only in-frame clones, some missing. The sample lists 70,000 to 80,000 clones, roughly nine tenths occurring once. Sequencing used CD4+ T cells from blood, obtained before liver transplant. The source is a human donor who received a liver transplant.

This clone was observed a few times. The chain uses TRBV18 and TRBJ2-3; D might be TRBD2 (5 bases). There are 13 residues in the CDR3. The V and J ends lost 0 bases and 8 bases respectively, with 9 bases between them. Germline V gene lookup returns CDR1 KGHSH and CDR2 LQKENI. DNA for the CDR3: TGTGCCAGCTCACCACCTACTAGAGTTACGCAGTATTTT. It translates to CASSPPTRVTQYF. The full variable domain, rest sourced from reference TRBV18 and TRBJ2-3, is NAGVMQNPRHLVRRRGQEARLRCSPMKGHSHVYWYRQLPEEGLKFMVYLQKENIIDESGMPKERFSAEFPKEGPSILRIQQVVRGDSAAYFCASSPPTRVTQYFGPGTRLTVL.

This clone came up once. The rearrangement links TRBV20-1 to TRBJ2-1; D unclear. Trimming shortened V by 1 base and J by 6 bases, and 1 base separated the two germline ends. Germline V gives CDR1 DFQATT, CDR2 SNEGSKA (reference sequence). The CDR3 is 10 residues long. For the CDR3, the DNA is TGCAGTGCTAGAGTCAATGAGCAGTTCTTC. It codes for CSARVNEQFF.

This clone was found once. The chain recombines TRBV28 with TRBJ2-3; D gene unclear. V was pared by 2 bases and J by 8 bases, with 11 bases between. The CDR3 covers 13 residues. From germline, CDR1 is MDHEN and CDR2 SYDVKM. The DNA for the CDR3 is TGTGCCAGCAGTTTAGTCCCCGAGAGTACGCAGTATTTT. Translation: CASSLVPESTQYF.

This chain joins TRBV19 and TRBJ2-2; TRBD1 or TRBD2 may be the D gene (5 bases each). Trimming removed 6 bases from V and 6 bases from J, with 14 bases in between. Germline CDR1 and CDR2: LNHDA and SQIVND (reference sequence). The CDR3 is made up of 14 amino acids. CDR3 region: CASSSGTFSGELFF. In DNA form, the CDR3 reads TGTGCCAGTAGCTCCGGGACCTTCTCCGGGGAGCTGTTTTTT.

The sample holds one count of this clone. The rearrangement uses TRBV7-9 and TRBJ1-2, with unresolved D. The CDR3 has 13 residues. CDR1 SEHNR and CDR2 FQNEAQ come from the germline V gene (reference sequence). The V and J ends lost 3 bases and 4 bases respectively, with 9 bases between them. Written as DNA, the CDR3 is TGTGCCAGCAGCTTCGGGGAAGCCTATGGCTACACCTTC. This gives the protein CASSFGEAYGYTF.

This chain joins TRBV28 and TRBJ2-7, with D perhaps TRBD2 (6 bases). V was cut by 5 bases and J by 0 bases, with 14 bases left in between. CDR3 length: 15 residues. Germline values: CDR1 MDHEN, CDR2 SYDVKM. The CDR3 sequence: CASSPGTLSSYEQYF. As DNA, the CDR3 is TGTGCCAGCAGTCCCGGGACTTTAAGCTCCTACGAGCAGTACTTC.

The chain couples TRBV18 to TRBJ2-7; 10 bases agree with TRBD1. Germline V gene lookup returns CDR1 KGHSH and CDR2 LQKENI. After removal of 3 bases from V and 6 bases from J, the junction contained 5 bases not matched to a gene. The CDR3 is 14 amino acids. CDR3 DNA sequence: TGTGCCAGCTCACCCGGGACAGGGGAAGGCGAGCAGTACTTC. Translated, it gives CASSPGTGEGEQYF.

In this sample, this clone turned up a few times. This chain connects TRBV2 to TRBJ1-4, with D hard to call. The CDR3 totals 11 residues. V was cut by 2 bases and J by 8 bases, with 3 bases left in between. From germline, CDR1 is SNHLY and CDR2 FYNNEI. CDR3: CASSEWEKLFF. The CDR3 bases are TGTGCCAGCAGTGAATGGGAAAAACTGTTTTTT.